Listed below are T cell receptor beta chains from one sample, sequenced in a study of chemoradiotherapy in HPV16-positive cancers. Sequencing was performed with immunoSEQ multiplex PCR; in TCRdb, only in-frame clones are kept and a portion is missing. The repertoire has around 30,000 clones, 91% of them found once; the top ten carry 20% to 25%. Sample: blood, taken from a patient who underwent chemoradiotherapy. The receptor source for this set is a human donor with HPV-associated anogenital cancer. CDR3s include the opening cysteine and the closing phenylalanine or tryptophan. A D gene is named only where the DNA matches it firmly. Rows give clone size only sometimes, using once, few, many, or a class for an expanded clone.

V	J	size	D	CDR3	DNA
TRBV11-2	TRBJ2-1	.	TRBD1	CASSEGQGPSNEQFF	TGTGCCAGCAGCGAGGGACAGGGCCCGTCCAATGAGCAGTTCTTC
TRBV9	TRBJ2-1	.	TRBD2	CASSVSGENNEQFF	TGTGCCAGCAGCGTTAGCGGGGAAAACAATGAGCAGTTCTTC
TRBV4-1	TRBJ1-1	.	TRBD1	CASSHIRGQGIRGNTEAFF	TGCGCCAGCAGCCATATTCGGGGACAGGGGATCCGTGGGAACACTGAAGCTTTCTTT
TRBV28	TRBJ2-7	.	.	CASSLGQLDEQYF	TGTGCCAGCAGTTTAGGGCAGTTGGACGAGCAGTACTTC
TRBV29-1	TRBJ1-1	.	TRBD1	CSVAVGQGTEAFF	TGCAGCGTTGCAGTTGGACAGGGTACTGAAGCTTTCTTT
TRBV30	TRBJ1-1	.	TRBD1	CAWTTGVDTEAFF	TGTGCCTGGACTACAGGGGTGGACACTGAAGCTTTCTTT
TRBV4-1	TRBJ1-4	once	.	CASSQKTVATNEKLFF	TGCGCCAGCAGCCAGAAGACAGTAGCAACTAATGAAAAACTGTTTTTT
TRBV30	TRBJ1-1	.	.	CAWSVLGDEAFF	TGTGCCTGGAGTGTGTTGGGCGATGAAGCTTTCTTT
TRBV7-2	TRBJ2-5	.	TRBD2	CASIDQTSGSQETQYF	TGTGCCAGCATCGATCAGACTAGCGGATCCCAAGAGACCCAGTACTTC
TRBV30	TRBJ1-6	.	.	CAWSARLLVDLHF	TGTGCCTGGAGTGCGCGCCTCCTTGTGGACCTCCACTTT
TRBV27	TRBJ1-5	once	TRBD1	CASRDRAGNQPQHF	TGTGCCAGCCGCGACAGGGCGGGCAATCAGCCCCAGCATTTT
TRBV4-3	TRBJ1-1	.	.	CANAYGEMNTEAFF	TGCGCCAACGCGTATGGGGAAATGAACACTGAAGCTTTCTTT
TRBV30	TRBJ2-1	.	.	CAWSVMLYNEQFF	TGTGCCTGGAGTGTAATGCTGTACAATGAGCAGTTCTTC
TRBV19	TRBJ2-4	.	.	CASSMVSGQKNIQYF	TGTGCCAGTAGTATGGTCTCAGGCCAAAAAAACATTCAGTACTTC
TRBV28	TRBJ1-4	.	TRBD1	CASSLKFGRQGGRKLFF	TGTGCCAGCAGTTTAAAATTTGGAAGACAGGGGGGCAGAAAACTGTTTTTT
TRBV7-9	TRBJ2-7	.	TRBD1	CASSTSGTGTYEQYF	TGTGCCAGCAGCACATCCGGGACAGGGACCTACGAGCAGTACTTC
TRBV7-8	TRBJ1-1	.	TRBD1	CASSLLPGTGAMNTEAFF	TGTGCCAGCAGCTTACTGCCCGGGACAGGGGCCATGAACACTGAAGCTTTCTTT
TRBV18	TRBJ1-5	.	.	CASSPTKDQPQHF	TGTGCCAGCTCACCAACAAAGGATCAGCCCCAGCATTTT
TRBV5-1	TRBJ2-7	.	TRBD1	CASSLAPGTGASYEQYF	TGCGCCAGCAGCTTGGCCCCCGGGACAGGGGCTTCCTACGAGCAGTACTTC